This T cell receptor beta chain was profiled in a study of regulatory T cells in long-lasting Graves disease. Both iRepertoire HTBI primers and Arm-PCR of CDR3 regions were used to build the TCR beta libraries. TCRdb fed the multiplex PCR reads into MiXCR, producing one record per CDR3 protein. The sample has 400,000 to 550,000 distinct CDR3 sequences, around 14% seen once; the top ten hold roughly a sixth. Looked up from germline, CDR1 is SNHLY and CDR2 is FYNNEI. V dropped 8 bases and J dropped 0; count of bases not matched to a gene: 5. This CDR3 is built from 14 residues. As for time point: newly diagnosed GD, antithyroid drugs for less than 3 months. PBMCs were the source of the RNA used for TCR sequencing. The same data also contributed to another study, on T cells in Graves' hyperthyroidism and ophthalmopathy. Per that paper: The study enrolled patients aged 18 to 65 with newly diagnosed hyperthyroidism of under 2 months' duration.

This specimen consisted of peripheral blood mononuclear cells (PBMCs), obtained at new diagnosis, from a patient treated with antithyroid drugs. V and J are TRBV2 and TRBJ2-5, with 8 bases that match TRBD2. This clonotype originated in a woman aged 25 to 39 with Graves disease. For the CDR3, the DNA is TGTGCCAGCGTGAGACTAGCGAACCAAGAGACCCAGTACTTC. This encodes CASVRLANQETQYF.